This T cell receptor (beta chain) was recovered during a study of Ad26.COV2.S vaccination and SARS-CoV-2 variants. CDR1 is LNHDA, CDR2 SQIVND, per germline (reference sequence). Deletions cut 6 bases from V and 3 bases from J, with 15 bases between. The CDR3 length is 14 residues. Assay used: immunoSEQ multiplex PCR; TCRdb lists only in-frame clones, some missing. This sample has roughly 400,000 clones, with around nine tenths found just once. As to treatment: some 20 received Ad26.COV2.S at low or high dose, single or two shots; about 5 received placebo; per-sample allocation not given. On day 63 after the first injection, vaccine and placebo recipients gave samples.

The specimen comprised peripheral blood, sampled in a trial of Ad26.COV2.S vaccine versus placebo. This rearrangement joins TRBV19 to TRBJ2-7, with D tentatively TRBD1 (5 bases). The TCR originated in a person between 18 and 60 years old who received the Ad26.COV2.S COVID-19 vaccine or a placebo. The CDR3 spells CASRNTRVGYEQYF. The CDR3 DNA reads as TGTGCCAGTAGAAACACCAGGGTAGGCTACGAGCAGTACTTC.